These T cell receptor beta chains were read from a single sample in a study of early stage breast cancer tumors. Measured with immunoSEQ multiplex PCR; TCRdb has only the in-frame clones, and not every one. The sample lists around 40,000 clones, around 70% occurring once. Sequencing was performed on blood. The source is a person between 55 and 69 years old with breast cancer. Each CDR3 is given with its conserved first and last residue. D genes are given only for firm matches. Size is stated for part of the rows, as once, few or many counts, or as a class when the clone is expanded.

>TRBD2|TRBV2|NA|TRBJ2-3
TGTGCCAGCAGGACCCTGACTAGCGGGAGAACGATTACGCAGTATTTT
CASRTLTSGRTITQYF
>NA|TRBV7-9|NA|TRBJ1-2
TGTGCCAGCAGCCTGGGGGGGGAGAAGAACTATGGCTACACCTTC
CASSLGGEKNYGYTF
>NA|TRBV4-2|NA|TRBJ2-3
TGTGCCAGCAGCTTGAGGAGCACAGATACGCAGTATTTT
CASSLRSTDTQYF
>TRBD2|TRBV15|NA|TRBJ2-1
TGTGCCACCAGCACCGGGACTAGCGGGGGCCTTCACAATGAGCAGTTCTTC
CATSTGTSGGLHNEQFF
>NA|TRBV19|NA|TRBJ1-5
TGTGCCAGTAGCTCGGGGGGGTTTAGCAATCAGCCCCAGCATTTT
CASSSGGFSNQPQHF
>NA|TRBV19|few|TRBJ1-2
TGTGCCAGTAGTATCGGGGCAGCCGACTATGGCTACACCTTC
CASSIGAADYGYTF
>TRBD1|TRBV6-4|NA|TRBJ2-3
TGTGCCAGCAGTGACTCAGGGGGCGCAGATACGCAGTATTTT
CASSDSGGADTQYF
>TRBD1|TRBV7-9|medium-sized|TRBJ1-2
TGTGCCAGTGACAGGGGGAGTTCTAACTATGGCTACACCTTC
CASDRGSSNYGYTF
>NA|TRBV13|few|TRBJ2-7
TGTGCCAGCAGCTCCCGGGGTAAACAATCCTACGAGCAGTACTTC
CASSSRGKQSYEQYF
>TRBD2|TRBV7-9|once|TRBJ2-7
TGTGCCAGCAGCCTTCGACTAGCGGGAGGGCCTTACGAGCAGTACTTC
CASSLRLAGGPYEQYF
>NA|TRBV5-4|NA|TRBJ2-7
TGTGCCAGCACCATAAGCGGGTTGAGCTCCTACGAGCAGTACTTC
CASTISGLSSYEQYF
>NA|TRBV19|NA|TRBJ2-1
TGTGCCAGTAGTCCAAAGGGTGATGAGCAGTTCTTC
CASSPKGDEQFF
>TRBD1|TRBV7-3|few|TRBJ1-1
TGTGCCAGCAGCCCGACAGGGGGCACTGAAGCTTTCTTT
CASSPTGGTEAFF
>TRBD1|TRBV19|NA|TRBJ2-2
TGTGCCAGTAGTATTTGGGGACAGGGGGACACCGGGGAGCTGTTTTTT
CASSIWGQGDTGELFF
>NA|TRBV18|NA|TRBJ1-5
TGTGCCAGCTCACCACGAGGGACGGGAGAAAGCAATCAGCCCCAGCATTTT
CASSPRGTGESNQPQHF
>NA|TRBV27|NA|TRBJ2-3
TGTGCCACCACCGGGAGCACAGATACGCAGTATTTT
CATTGSTDTQYF
>NA|TRBV28|few|TRBJ1-4
TGTGCCAGCAGTTTAGGGGCAGGGGTTGAAAAACTGTTTTTT
CASSLGAGVEKLFF
>TRBD1|TRBV19|NA|TRBJ1-2
TGTGCCACCCACAACCCGACAGGGACCAACTATGGCTACACCTTC
CATHNPTGTNYGYTF
>TRBD2|TRBV4-1|NA|TRBJ2-1
TGCGCCAGCAGCCAAGGTGGACTAGCGGGGGGGTGGAATGAGCAGTTCTTC
CASSQGGLAGGWNEQFF
>NA|TRBV2|NA|TRBJ2-5
TGTGCCAGCAGTAGAACAGAGGAAGAGACCCAGTACTTC
CASSRTEEETQYF
>NA|TRBV28|NA|TRBJ1-5
TGTGCCAGCAGTCGAAGCTGGAGCAATCAGCCCCAGCATTTT
CASSRSWSNQPQHF
>NA|TRBV10-3|NA|TRBJ1-5
TGTGCCATCAGTGAGTCGAGAGGTCAGCCCCAGCATTTT
CAISESRGQPQHF
>TRBD1|TRBV11-2|NA|TRBJ2-7
TGTGCCAGCAGCTTCCTATCCGGGACAGCCCCTTACGAGCAGTACTTC
CASSFLSGTAPYEQYF
>TRBD2|TRBV10-1|NA|TRBJ2-5
TGCGCCAGATTCCGGGACTACCTATCGGGGGAGACCCAGTACTTC
CARFRDYLSGETQYF
>NA|TRBV6-6|NA|TRBJ2-7
TGTGCCAGCAGTAATTGGGACGGTGCGAACGAGCAGTACTTC
CASSNWDGANEQYF
>NA|TRBV7-9|NA|TRBJ1-3
TGTGCCAGCAGCTTTAACGGAAACACCATATATTTT
CASSFNGNTIYF
>TRBD1|TRBV5-1|NA|TRBJ1-1
TGCGCCAGCAGCTTGGCGAAGGGGACAGGGGCGAGAATGAACACTGAAGCTTTCTTT
CASSLAKGTGARMNTEAFF
>TRBD2|TRBV19|NA|TRBJ2-7
TGTGCCAGTAGTATCAGCCTAGCGGTTATCTACGAGCAGTACTTC
CASSISLAVIYEQYF
>NA|TRBV27|NA|TRBJ2-7
TGTGCCAGCAGTGCCCTATTATCAGGAGCCGAGCAGTACTTC
CASSALLSGAEQYF
>NA|TRBV11-2|NA|TRBJ1-3
TGTGCCAGCAGCTTAGTTCCAGGCTTCAACTCTGGAAACACCATATATTTT
CASSLVPGFNSGNTIYF
>TRBD1|TRBV30|few|TRBJ1-1
TGTGCCTGGCAGGGGGCCACTGAAGCTTTCTTT
CAWQGATEAFF
>NA|TRBV5-5|few|TRBJ1-1
TGTGCCAGCAGCTTGGCGCCGATGAACACTGAAGCTTTCTTT
CASSLAPMNTEAFF
>NA|TRBV2|few|TRBJ2-7
TGTGCCAGCAGAATGCTGCCCTACGAGCAGTACTTC
CASRMLPYEQYF
>NA|TRBV7-8|NA|TRBJ1-3
TGTGCCAGCAGCTCTCGACAGAAATCAAACACCATATATTTT
CASSSRQKSNTIYF
>NA|TRBV6-1|NA|TRBJ1-3
TGTGCCAGCAGTGAAATAATGTACTCTGGAAACACCATATATTTT
CASSEIMYSGNTIYF
>NA|TRBV14|NA|TRBJ2-7
TGTGCCAGCAGCCAAGTTTGGCTAGCAGGCGAGCAGTACTTC
CASSQVWLAGEQYF
>NA|TRBV5-6|NA|TRBJ1-5
TGTGCCAGCAGTCGGACACTTAGCAATCAGCCCCAGCATTTT
CASSRTLSNQPQHF
>NA|TRBV7-9|NA|TRBJ2-3
TGTGCCAGCAGCTTGCAGCTTAGCACAGATACGCAGTATTTT
CASSLQLSTDTQYF
>NA|TRBV2|NA|TRBJ2-7
TGTGCCAGCAGTAAGCCCCCTACGAACGAGCAGTACTTC
CASSKPPTNEQYF
>NA|TRBV5-6|NA|TRBJ1-3
TGTGCCAGCAGCCGCAGGGGTAGCACCATATATTTT
CASSRRGSTIYF
>TRBD1|TRBV6-5|NA|TRBJ2-7
TGTGCCAGCAGTTACCTCCCCGGGACAGGGGGTAGAGAGCAGTACTTC
CASSYLPGTGGREQYF
>TRBD1|TRBV2|NA|TRBJ1-2
TGTGCCAGCAGTGTCGCACAGGGGGCTGGTGGCTACACCTTC
CASSVAQGAGGYTF
>NA|TRBV19|few|TRBJ1-5
TGTGCCAGTAGTAGAGCCCTCAGTGGCGATCAGCCCCAGCATTTT
CASSRALSGDQPQHF
>NA|TRBV10-3|NA|TRBJ1-4
TGTGCCAGCGCAACGGGTCAAACTAATGAAAAACTGTTTTTT
CASATGQTNEKLFF
>NA|TRBV5-1|NA|TRBJ1-2
TGCGCCAGCAGCCCCTACGCAGGGGTTTCGGGTGGCTACACCTTC
CASSPYAGVSGGYTF